Listed below are T cell receptor beta chains from one sample, sequenced in a study of blood T cell repertoires in COVID-19. Using immunoSEQ multiplex PCR, the repertoire was profiled, and TCRdb retains in-frame clones only, with some absent. Among about 270,000 clones listed, 83% were seen once. Sequenced input: peripheral blood. The receptors were sampled from a woman aged 50 to 65 who had recovered from COVID-19. Each CDR3 is given with its conserved first and last residue. A D gene is named only where the DNA matches it firmly. Rows may omit the clone size; those that give it use once, few, many or a size class.

V	size	J	D	CDR3	DNA
TRBV7-9	few	TRBJ1-3	NA	CASSPPEVFSGNTIYF	TGTGCCAGCAGCCCCCCTGAGGTTTTCTCTGGAAACACCATATATTTT
TRBV18	once	TRBJ1-2	NA	CASSPKIANYGYTF	TGTGCCAGCTCGCCAAAAATAGCTAACTATGGCTACACCTTC
TRBV6-5	NA	TRBJ1-2	TRBD1	CASSYGGQSTDGYTF	TGTGCCAGCAGTTACGGGGGACAGTCGACGGATGGCTACACCTTC
TRBV5-6	NA	TRBJ1-2	TRBD1	CASSLRGQQLNGYTF	TGTGCCAGCAGCCTCCGGGGACAGCAATTAAATGGCTACACCTTC
TRBV5-1	NA	TRBJ1-2	TRBD1	CASSLSLGQIYGYTF	TGCGCCAGCAGCTTGTCCCTGGGACAGATCTATGGCTACACCTTC
TRBV28	NA	TRBJ2-4	TRBD2	CASSLEGRGIQYF	TGTGCCAGCAGTCTGGAGGGGAGGGGCATTCAGTACTTC
TRBV11-1	NA	TRBJ1-2	TRBD1	CASSRQGTDGYTF	TGTGCCAGCAGCCGACAGGGCACGGATGGCTACACCTTC
TRBV29-1	NA	TRBJ2-1	NA	CSVGATLYNEQFF	TGCAGCGTTGGGGCCACCCTCTACAATGAGCAGTTCTTC
TRBV6-1	NA	TRBJ1-2	NA	CASSEGGDQKGRWYGYTF	TGTGCCAGCAGTGAAGGGGGGGACCAGAAGGGCCGGTGGTATGGCTACACCTTC
TRBV3-1/TRBV3-2	NA	TRBJ1-2	NA	CASSQDTRGYTF	TGTGCCAGCAGCCAAGACACTAGGGGCTACACCTTC
TRBV5-1	NA	TRBJ1-2	NA	CASSSMTAGPKGGYTF	TGCGCCAGCAGCTCAATGACTGCGGGGCCCAAGGGAGGCTACACCTTC
TRBV5-1	NA	TRBJ1-4	NA	CASRMTGNEKLFF	TGCGCCAGCAGGATGACAGGCAATGAAAAACTGTTTTTT
TRBV1	NA	TRBJ1-5	NA	CTRPPERLGIGDRGEDQPQHF	TGCACCAGACCTCCGGAGAGGCTAGGGATAGGGGACAGGGGTGAGGATCAGCCCCAGCATTTT
TRBV12-3/TRBV12-4	NA	TRBJ2-5	TRBD2	CASSPGGETQYF	TGTGCCAGCAGTCCGGGGGGGGAGACCCAGTACTTC
TRBV14	NA	TRBJ2-7	TRBD1	CASSQVEGAVYEQYF	TGTGCCAGCAGCCAAGTTGAGGGGGCGGTGTACGAGCAGTACTTC
TRBV28	NA	TRBJ1-1	NA	CASSAWGDINTEAFF	TGTGCCAGCAGTGCCTGGGGCGATATAAACACTGAAGCTTTCTTT